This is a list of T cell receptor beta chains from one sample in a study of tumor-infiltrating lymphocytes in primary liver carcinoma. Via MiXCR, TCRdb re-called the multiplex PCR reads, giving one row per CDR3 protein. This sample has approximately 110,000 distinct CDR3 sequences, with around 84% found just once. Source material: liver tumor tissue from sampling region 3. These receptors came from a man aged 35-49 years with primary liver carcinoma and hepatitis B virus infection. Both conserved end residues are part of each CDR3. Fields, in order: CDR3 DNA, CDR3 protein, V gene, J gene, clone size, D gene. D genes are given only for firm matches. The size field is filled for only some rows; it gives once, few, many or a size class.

DNA: TGTGCCATCGGGGGGACTAGCGGGAGGGAGCAGTTCTTC
CDR3: CAIGGTSGREQFF
V: TRBV11-2
J: TRBJ2-1
size: .
D: TRBD2

DNA: TGCAGCCTTGGTAGAGGGGAACCATCTGGGGCCAACGTCCTGACTTTC
CDR3: CSLGRGEPSGANVLTF
V: TRBV29-1
J: TRBJ2-6
size: .
D: .

DNA: TGTGCCAGCAGTGCTTGGACGGCCTATGGAGACACCATATGTTTT
CDR3: CASSAWTAYGDTICF
V: TRBV6-1
J: TRBJ1-3
size: .
D: .

DNA: TGTGCCAGTAGGTCTCCGGGACGGTGGAGAAATGGCTACACCTTC
CDR3: CASRSPGRWRNGYTF
V: TRBV28
J: TRBJ1-2
size: .
D: .

DNA: TGTGCCAGCAGCCGACAGGGTGGAAAAGGTCAGCCCCAGCGTTTT
CDR3: CASSRQGGKGQPQRF
V: TRBV6-5
J: TRBJ1-5
size: once
D: TRBD1

DNA: TGTACCAGCAGGTTTTGGGGGAGCTCTGGGGTCAACGTCCTGACTTTC
CDR3: CTSRFWGSSGVNVLTF
V: TRBV6-1
J: TRBJ2-6
size: .
D: .

DNA: TGTGCCAGCAGCTTGTTCGGCGGCCCCTCCTACGAGCTGTACTTC
CDR3: CASSLFGGPSYELYF
V: TRBV5-4
J: TRBJ2-7
size: .
D: .

DNA: TGTGCCAGCAGTCAAGGCACCGGGTCTCTGTACGAGCAGTACTTC
CDR3: CASSQGTGSLYEQYF
V: TRBV4-2
J: TRBJ2-7
size: .
D: .

DNA: TGTGGCGGCAGCTTGGTTCCACGTGAAGGAGAGCAGTACTTC
CDR3: CGGSLVPREGEQYF
V: TRBV5-5
J: TRBJ2-7
size: .
D: .

DNA: TGTCCCAGCAGCTTGGGGAGTAGCGGAACAGATATGCAGTATTTT
CDR3: CPSSLGSSGTDMQYF
V: TRBV5-5
J: TRBJ2-3
size: .
D: .

DNA: TGTGCCAGCAGCTTATATCTGGGGGTGACTCAGCCCCAGCACTTT
CDR3: CASSLYLGVTQPQHF
V: TRBV11-3
J: TRBJ1-5
size: .
D: .

DNA: TGTGCCAGCACCTCTGGGGGAGGCTCTGTTGGAGCCCGAACAGATACCCAGTATTTT
CDR3: CASTSGGGSVGARTDTQYF
V: TRBV11-1
J: TRBJ2-3
size: .
D: .

DNA: TGTGCCAGCAGTTTAGAAGCTAGCGGGTCGTTGCCCTCCTACAATGGGCGGTTCTTC
CDR3: CASSLEASGSLPSYNGRFF
V: TRBV12-3/TRBV12-4
J: TRBJ2-1
size: .
D: TRBD2

DNA: TGCGGCGTTGAAGGGGGTCATGAGCAGTTCTTC
CDR3: CGVEGGHEQFF
V: TRBV29-1
J: TRBJ2-1
size: .
D: .

DNA: TGCTGCGTTGAAGCGGACAGGGTGCAAGCAGAGACCCAGTACTTC
CDR3: CCVEADRVQAETQYF
V: TRBV29-1
J: TRBJ2-5
size: .
D: TRBD1

DNA: TGTGCCAGCAGTTTTTTAGGGTTGGGCCTCAATGAGCAGTTCTTC
CDR3: CASSFLGLGLNEQFF
V: TRBV28
J: TRBJ2-1
size: many
D: .

DNA: TGTGCCAGCAGGGACAGGAATTCTGGGGCCAACGTCCTGACTTTC
CDR3: CASRDRNSGANVLTF
V: TRBV2
J: TRBJ2-6
size: many
D: TRBD1

DNA: TGTACCATCAGTTTGCCGAGGGAGAGCACAGATACGCGGTATTTT
CDR3: CTISLPRESTDTRYF
V: TRBV11-1
J: TRBJ2-3
size: .
D: .

DNA: TGTGCCAGCGGCTTATCGGGGTTCGACAATGAGCACTTCTTC
CDR3: CASGLSGFDNEHFF
V: TRBV11-2
J: TRBJ2-1
size: .
D: .

DNA: TGCGCCAGCAGTAACGTGGACAGGGGAGGCCAGCCCCATCATTTT
CDR3: CASSNVDRGGQPHHF
V: TRBV6-1
J: TRBJ1-5
size: .
D: TRBD1